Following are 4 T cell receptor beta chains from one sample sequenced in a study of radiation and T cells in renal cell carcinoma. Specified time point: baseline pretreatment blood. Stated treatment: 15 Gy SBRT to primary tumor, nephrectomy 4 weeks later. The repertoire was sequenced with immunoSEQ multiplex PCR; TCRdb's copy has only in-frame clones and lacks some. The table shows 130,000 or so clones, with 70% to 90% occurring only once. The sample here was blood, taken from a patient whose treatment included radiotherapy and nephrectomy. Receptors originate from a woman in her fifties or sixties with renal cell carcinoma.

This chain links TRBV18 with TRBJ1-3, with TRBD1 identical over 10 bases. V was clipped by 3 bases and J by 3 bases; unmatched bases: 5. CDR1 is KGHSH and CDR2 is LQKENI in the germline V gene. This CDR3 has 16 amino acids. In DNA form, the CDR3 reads TGTGCCAGCTCACCCCGGGACAGGGGACTTGGAAACACCATATATTTT. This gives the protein CASSPRDRGLGNTIYF. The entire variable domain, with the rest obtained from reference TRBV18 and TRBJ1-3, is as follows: NAGVMQNPRHLVRRRGQEARLRCSPMKGHSHVYWYRQLPEEGLKFMVYLQKENIIDESGMPKERFSAEFPKEGPSILRIQQVVRGDSAAYFCASSPRDRGLGNTIYFGEGSWLTVV.

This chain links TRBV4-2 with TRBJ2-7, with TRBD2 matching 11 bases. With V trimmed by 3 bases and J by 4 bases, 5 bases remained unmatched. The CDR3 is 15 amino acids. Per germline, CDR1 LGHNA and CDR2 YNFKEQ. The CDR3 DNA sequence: TGTGCCAGCAGCCAGTATAGCGGGGGGGGATACGAGCAGTACTTC. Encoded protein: CASSQYSGGGYEQYF.

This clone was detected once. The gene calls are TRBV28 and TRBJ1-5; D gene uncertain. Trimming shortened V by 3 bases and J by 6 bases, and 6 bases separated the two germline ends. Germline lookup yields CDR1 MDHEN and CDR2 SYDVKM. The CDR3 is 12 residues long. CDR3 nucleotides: TGTGCCAGCAGTTTTCCCGGTCAGCCCCAGCATTTT. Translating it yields CASSFPGQPQHF.

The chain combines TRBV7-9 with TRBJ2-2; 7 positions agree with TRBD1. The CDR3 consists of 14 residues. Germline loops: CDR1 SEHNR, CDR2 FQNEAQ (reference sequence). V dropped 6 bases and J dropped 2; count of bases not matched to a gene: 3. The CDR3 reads CASSDRVNTGELFF. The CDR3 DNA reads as TGTGCCAGCAGTGACAGGGTTAACACCGGGGAGCTGTTTTTT.